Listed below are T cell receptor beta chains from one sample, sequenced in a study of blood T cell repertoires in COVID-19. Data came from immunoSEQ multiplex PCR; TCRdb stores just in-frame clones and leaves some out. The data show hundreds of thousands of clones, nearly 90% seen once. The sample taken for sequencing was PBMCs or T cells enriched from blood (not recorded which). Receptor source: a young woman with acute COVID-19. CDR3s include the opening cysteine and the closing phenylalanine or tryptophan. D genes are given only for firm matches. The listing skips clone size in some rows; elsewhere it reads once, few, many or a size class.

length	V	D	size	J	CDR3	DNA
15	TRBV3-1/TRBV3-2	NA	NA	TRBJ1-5	CASSQVPGHNQPQHF	TGTGCCAGCAGCCAAGTTCCAGGCCACAATCAGCCCCAGCATTTT
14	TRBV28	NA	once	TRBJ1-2	CASSRSQGSYGYTF	TGTGCCAGCAGCCGCTCTCAGGGATCCTATGGCTACACCTTC
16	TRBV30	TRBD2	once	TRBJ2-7	CAWSGGSTSGRYKQYF	TGTGCCTGGAGTGGAGGTAGTACTAGCGGGAGGTACAAGCAGTACTTC
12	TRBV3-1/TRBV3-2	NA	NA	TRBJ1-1	CASSTGVTEAFF	TGTGCCAGCAGCACGGGGGTAACTGAAGCTTTCTTT
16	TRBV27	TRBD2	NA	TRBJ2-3	CASKTTSGSSTDTQYF	TGTGCCAGCAAAACGACTAGCGGGTCCAGCACAGATACGCAGTATTTT
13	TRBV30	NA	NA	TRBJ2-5	CAWNPGNQETQYF	TGTGCCTGGAATCCCGGGAACCAAGAGACCCAGTACTTC
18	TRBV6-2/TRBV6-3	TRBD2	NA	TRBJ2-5	CASSLGLISGRVQETQYF	TGTGCCAGCAGTTTGGGTTTGATTAGCGGGAGGGTCCAAGAGACCCAGTACTTC
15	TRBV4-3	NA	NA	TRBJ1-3	CASSQDSVSGNTIYF	TGCGCCAGCAGCCAAGATTCCGTCTCTGGAAACACCATATATTTT
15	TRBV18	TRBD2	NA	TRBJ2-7	CASSPSGGRAYEQYF	TGTGCCAGCTCACCATCGGGGGGGCGCGCCTACGAGCAGTACTTC
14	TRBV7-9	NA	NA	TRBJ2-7	CASSLAGRIGEEYF	TGTGCCAGCAGCTTAGCGGGGAGGATCGGCGAGGAGTACTTC
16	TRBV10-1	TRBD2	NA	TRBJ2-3	CASSPVGAGDADTQYF	TGCGCCAGCAGCCCGGTTGGAGCGGGAGACGCAGATACGCAGTATTTT
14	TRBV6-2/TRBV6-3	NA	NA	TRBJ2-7	CASSKQTGSYEQYF	TGTGCCAGCAGTAAACAAACAGGCTCCTACGAGCAGTACTTC
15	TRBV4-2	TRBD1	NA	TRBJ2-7	CASSQDRGQGDEQYF	TGTGCCAGCAGCCAAGACCGAGGACAGGGAGACGAGCAGTACTTC
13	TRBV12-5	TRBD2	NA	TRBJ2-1	CASTSGRSGGQFF	TGTGCTAGTACTAGCGGGAGGTCCGGGGGGCAGTTCTTC
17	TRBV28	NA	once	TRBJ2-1	CASTDRDFRGLIPPQFF	NA
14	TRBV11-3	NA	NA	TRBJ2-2	CASSLGGHTGELFF	TGTGCCAGCAGCTTAGGGGGACATACCGGGGAGCTGTTTTTT
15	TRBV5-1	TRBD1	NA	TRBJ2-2	CASRAGTVNTGELFF	TGCGCCAGCAGAGCCGGGACAGTTAACACCGGGGAGCTGTTTTTT
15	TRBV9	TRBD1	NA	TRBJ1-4	CASSVAGTGVEKLFF	TGTGCCAGCAGCGTAGCTGGGACAGGGGTTGAAAAACTGTTTTTT
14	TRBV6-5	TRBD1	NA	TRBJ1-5	CASRRPGQNQPQHF	TGTGCCAGCAGACGTCCGGGACAGAATCAGCCCCAGCATTTT
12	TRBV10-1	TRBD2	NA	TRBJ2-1	CASSPGGYEQFF	TGCGCCAGCAGTCCCGGGGGGTATGAGCAGTTCTTC
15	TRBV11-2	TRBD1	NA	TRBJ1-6	CASSKNRGINSPLHF	TGTGCCAGCAGCAAAAACAGGGGGATAAATTCACCCCTCCACTTT
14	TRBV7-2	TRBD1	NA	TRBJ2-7	CASSTPRGTYEQYF	TGTGCCAGCAGCACCCCCAGGGGGACCTACGAGCAGTACTTC
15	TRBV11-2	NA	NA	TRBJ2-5	CASSSTGTRTETQYF	TGTGCCAGCAGCTCAACCGGGACTCGAACCGAGACCCAGTACTTC
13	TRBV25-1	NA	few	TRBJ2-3	CASSGDNTDTQYF	TGTGCCAGCAGTGGTGACAACACAGATACGCAGTATTTT